This T cell receptor beta chain was identified during a study of PD-L1 blockade in urothelial cancer. The wider study: The study started patients on atezolizumab around 2014, giving 1,200 mg intravenously every 3 weeks.

The study collected 1 to 8 samples per patient, pretreatment and on-treatment. Measured with immunoSEQ multiplex PCR; TCRdb has only the in-frame clones, and not every one. The repertoire holds about 29,000 clones, with around 87% as singletons. V dropped 4 bases and J dropped 6; count of bases not matched to a gene: 6. CDR3 length equals 16 residues. Germline CDR1 reads LNHNV; CDR2 reads YYDKDF (reference sequence). In its sample, this clone was seen once. The receptor was derived from a man over 45 with urothelial cancer. This specimen consisted of PBMCs, obtained around atezolizumab (anti-PD-L1) treatment. The gene calls are TRBV15 and TRBJ2-3, with 14 bases that match TRBD2. CDR3 sequence: CATSKTSGGGPDTQYF. CDR3 in DNA: TGTGCCACCAGCAAGACTAGCGGGGGGGGTCCGGATACGCAGTATTTT. Full variable domain (missing parts from reference TRBV15 and TRBJ2-3): DAMVIQNPRYQVTQFGKPVTLSCSQTLNHNVMYWYQQKSSQAPKLLFHYYDKDFNNEADTPDNFQSRRPNTSFCFLDIRSPGLGDTAMYLCATSKTSGGGPDTQYFGPGTRLTVL.